Listed below are T cell receptor beta chains from one sample, sequenced in a study of shared clonotypes between healthy human individuals. Produced via immunoSEQ multiplex PCR; TCRdb's table is partial and in-frame only. The sample includes about 2.4 million clones, 80% to 95% seen only once; the top ten take 0.36%. What was sequenced was naive CD4+ T cells from PBMCs. The receptors originated from a young man in good health. Some clones in this sample may be carry-over from other donors' samples. CDR3s include the opening cysteine and the closing phenylalanine or tryptophan. The order of the fields is V gene, CDR3 protein.

>TRBV5-1
CASSLGATSGRKSYEQYF
>TRBV10-1
CASERQVFEWEQYF
>TRBV5-1
CASSLVSDTQYF
>TRBV7-3
CASSLSDDYEQYF
>TRBV11-2
CASRSLSRAAGGYQETQYF
>TRBV28
CASSLAGADTGELFF
>TRBV18
CASSPDLYEKLFF
>TRBV28
CASRDIGYEQYF
>TRBV19
CASSTTEGAPQHF
>TRBV6-1
CASSELVALGTEAFF
>TRBV13
CASSRLGGSNEQFF
>TRBV20-1
CSVRRDSGAFF
>TRBV6-1
CASSADRSNTEAFF
>TRBV18
CASSPLPGAGNTEAFF
>TRBV2
CASSDSGPAEETQYF
>TRBV18
CASSPNQGDEQYF
>TRBV7-3
CASSRDASSYNEQFF
>TRBV30
CAWSSGGGQETQYF
>TRBV7-2
CASSLPRIAGDEQFF
>TRBV2
CARRDSWRLPDEQFF
>TRBV12-2
CASRPRVRPF
>TRBV5-1
CASSLVAGGSYEQYF
>TRBV5-1
CASSLGSQLANEKLFF
>TRBV9
CASSARGSQPQHF
>TRBV11-2
CASSLPGGYGYTF
>TRBV11-2
CASSLGLAGGLYEQYF